This TCR beta chain is drawn from a study of blood T cell repertoires in COVID-19. Whole-study context: Some COVID-19 samples were acute and others convalescent; all came from the United States, Italy and Spain. From T cells, B-cell-depleted T cells, or PBMCs came the material, which was cDNA or gDNA.

This CDR3 spans 16 amino acids. V was shortened by 3 bases and J by 2 bases, with 15 bases between the two germline ends. In germline, CDR1 is MNHEY, CDR2 SMNVEV (reference sequence). TCRdb keeps only in-frame clones here, not all; method: immunoSEQ multiplex PCR. The table shows 170,000 or so clones, with around 80% occurring only once. Sequencing was done on a sample of peripheral blood. This receptor was obtained from a woman aged 55-70 years with acute or convalescent COVID-19. The chain is built from TRBV27 and TRBJ2-3; possibly TRBD2 for D (7 bases). The DNA of the CDR3 is TGTGCCAGCAGTTTTTCGGGGGGCATTTACACAGATACGCAGTATTTT. Translation gives CASSFSGGIYTDTQYF.